The clone carrying this TCR beta chain was seen at least ten times. This sample is part of a study of T cells after yellow fever vaccination. CDR3 length: 13 residues. Between the trimmed V and J ends, which lost 6 bases and 1 base, there was a span of 7 bases. Germline CDR1 is SGDLS and CDR2 is YYNGEE. Study results and caveats: Boosting was followed by the reappearance of most primary-vaccination clones (approximately 95% CD4, roughly 90% CD8). A secondary response was less intense yet reached its peak sooner, at day 5 versus 15.

A 5'RACE template-switching step, the method used to make TCR cDNA, added a universal primer site and UMIs. Using its own MiXCR run on the 5' RACE reads, TCRdb lists one record per CDR3 protein. The sample includes under 55,000 distinct CDR3 sequences, under 8% of them seen just once. The specimen comprised CD8+ T cells not binding an NS4B(214-222) dextramer, sorted from PBMCs, sampled 45 days after the yellow fever booster vaccination. This chain links TRBV9 with TRBJ2-2; D call uncertain. This receptor was taken from a man aged 30-40 years who received the YFV17D yellow fever vaccine. The CDR3 loop is CASTEENTGELFF. The CDR3 region has the DNA TGTGCCAGCACCGAGGAGAACACCGGGGAGCTGTTTTTT.